This T cell receptor (beta chain) comes out of a study of PD-L1 blockade in urothelial cancer. Study overall: Atezolizumab, begun by patients in about 2014, was given at 1,200 mg intravenously every 3 weeks. The study recovered a median of roughly 140,000 T cells per blood sample.

Germline V CDR1 and CDR2: SQVTM, ANQGSEA. This CDR3 has 15 amino acids. J was trimmed by 2 bases and V by 5 bases; bases with no gene match: 4. Assay: immunoSEQ multiplex PCR; the TCRdb copy retains only in-frame clones and omits some. The sample has 95,000 to 100,000 clones; around 86% are singletons. The time point: pretreatment peripheral blood. Sequencing used PBMCs, obtained around atezolizumab (anti-PD-L1) treatment. The clonotype comes from a man in his 60s with urothelial cancer. The chain has TRBV29-1 and TRBJ2-3, with 13 bases matching TRBD2. The CDR3 bases are TGCAGCGTTCGGACTAGCGGGAGTCCCACAGATACGCAGTATTTT. It translates to CSVRTSGSPTDTQYF.